The 22 T cell receptor beta chains below all came from one sample that was sequenced in a study of relationships among human T cell subsets. Semiquantitative ARM-PCR amplified T cell receptor alpha and beta CDR3 regions from mRNA. Exponential amplification used communal superprimers after tagged nested gene-specific primers in ARM-PCR. One entry per CDR3 protein results from TCRdb running MiXCR on the multiplex PCR reads. The table includes approximately 4,000 distinct CDR3 sequences, about 53% detected once. Th2 cells were selected with anti-CD294 beads after removing CD4+CD56+ natural killer T cells. What was sequenced was CD4+ Th2 cells sorted from blood. Every receptor here comes from a middle-aged man in good health.

V gene TRBV28 combines with J gene TRBJ1-1; no firm D call. The germline V gene has CDR1 MDHEN and CDR2 SYDVKM. The ends were cut back, 6 bases at V and 2 bases at J, with 7 bases in the middle. This CDR3 contains 12 residues. This CDR3 reads CASRVRNTEAFF. The CDR3 nucleotides read TGTGCCAGCAGAGTCCGTAACACTGAAGCTTTCTTT.

About this clonotype: Compared with germline, one end of the junction differs, possibly owing to a read error. The chain employs TRBV7-8 and TRBJ1-3; D not resolved. Looked up from germline, CDR1 is SGHVS and CDR2 is FQNEAQ. The CDR3 has 14 amino acids. The CDR3 DNA sequence: TGTGCCAGCAGGGGGAATCCCTCTGGAACCACCATATATTTT. It specifies CASRGNPSGTTIYF.

The rearrangement uses TRBV20-1 and TRBJ2-7; 10 nucleotides align to TRBD1. Per the germline V gene, CDR1 is DFQATT and CDR2 is SNEGSKA (reference sequence). V shed 5 bases and J 7 bases; nucleotides not matched to a gene: 11. The CDR3 has 14 residues. The CDR3 sequence is CSAPPGTGDREQYF. The CDR3 bases are TGCAGTGCTCCTCCCGGGACAGGGGATAGAGAGCAGTACTTC.

The J gene is TRBJ2-1, the V gene TRBV19; the D gene is possibly TRBD2 (6 bases). Trimming stripped 6 bases from V and 4 bases from J, with 13 bases between. The CDR3 sequence is 14 residues long. In germline, CDR1 is LNHDA, CDR2 SQIVND (reference sequence). The CDR3 spells CASSTEGLYNEQFF. Written as DNA, the CDR3 is TGTGCCAGTAGCACTGAGGGACTGTACAATGAGCAGTTCTTC.

The chain carries TRBV4-1 and TRBJ2-5; D uncertain. The germline CDR1 and CDR2 sequences are MGHRA and YSYEKL. V lost 2 bases, J lost 5 bases, and 9 bases lay in between. CDR3 size: 13 residues. DNA of the CDR3: TGCGCCAGCAGCCAATGGCGAAGGGAGACCCAGTACTTC. Translation gives CASSQWRRETQYF.

The rearrangement links TRBV27 to TRBJ1-2, with 9 bases lining up with TRBD1. From germline, CDR1 is MNHEY and CDR2 SMNVEV (reference sequence). V shed 5 bases and J 6 bases; nucleotides not matched to a gene: 1. The CDR3 spans 12 residues. The CDR3 DNA reads TGTGCCAGCAGTAGGACAGGGGATGGCTACACCTTC. It specifies CASSRTGDGYTF.

This sequence joins TRBV10-2 and TRBJ2-7, with 10 bases identical to TRBD2. Germline CDR1 is WSHSY and CDR2 is SAAADI. V trimming: 6 bases; J trimming: 1 base; junction bases outside the gene matches: 6. CDR3 length: 15 residues. The CDR3 DNA follows: TGCGCCAGCAGGGCCCTAGCGGGGGTATCCTACGAGCAGTACTTC. As protein: CASRALAGVSYEQYF.

CDR3 nucleotide sequence: TGTGCCAGCAGTTATATTGCCGACGAGCAGTACTTC. Translating it yields CASSYIADEQYF. J is TRBJ2-7 and V is TRBV28; D unresolved. Germline V CDR1 and CDR2: MDHEN, SYDVKM. Trimming pared 4 bases from V and 5 bases from J, leaving 9 bases between. This CDR3 comprises 12 residues.

A single count supports this clonotype. This chain uses TRBV28 with TRBJ2-5, with D possibly called TRBD1 or TRBD2 (6 bases each). Germline values: CDR1 MDHEN, CDR2 SYDVKM. Trimming stripped 5 bases from V and 5 bases from J, with 15 bases between. The CDR3 spans 14 residues. The CDR3 is CASSRWGAIETQYF. CDR3 coding DNA: TGTGCCAGCAGTCGATGGGGGGCGATCGAGACCCAGTACTTC.

In its sample, this clonotype was seen once. The chain uses TRBV20-1 and TRBJ1-5; a weak D match, TRBD1 (5 bases). Trimming pared 0 bases from V and 4 bases from J, leaving 16 bases between. CDR3 length: 16 amino acids. Germline loops: CDR1 DFQATT, CDR2 SNEGSKA (reference sequence). The CDR3 spells CSARDLITGGNQPQHF. DNA of the CDR3: TGCAGTGCTAGAGATCTTATAACGGGGGGGAATCAGCCCCAGCATTTT.

The count of this clonotype is one. The rearrangement links TRBV29-1 to TRBJ2-1; no clear D. The CDR3 spans 13 residues. V lost 7 bases, J lost 5 bases, and 15 bases lay in between. Per germline, CDR1 SQVTM and CDR2 ANQGSEA. CDR3 sequence (DNA): TGCAGCGCCTCCCCATTGGGGAACAATGAGCAGTTCTTC. The encoded protein is CSASPLGNNEQFF.

V and J are TRBV24-1 and TRBJ2-3, with D hard to call. Germline V gene sequence: CDR1 KGHDR, CDR2 SFDVKD. V was shortened by 3 bases and J by 2 bases, with 8 bases between the two germline ends. CDR3 length: 14 residues. The CDR3 DNA reads as TGTGCCACCAGTGATCGGACCTACACAGATACGCAGTATTTT. It encodes CATSDRTYTDTQYF.

The V call is TRBV7-8, the J call TRBJ2-2; 8 positions agree with TRBD1. This CDR3 comprises 16 residues. The J segment lost 4 bases and the V segment lost 5 bases, leaving 9 bases of the junction unmatched. The germline V gene has CDR1 SGHVS and CDR2 FQNEAQ. CDR3: CASSRRTGTVTGELFF. CDR3 coding DNA: TGTGCCAGCAGCCGGAGGACAGGGACTGTCACCGGGGAGCTGTTTTTT.

This clonotype has a handful of counts. CDR3 loop: CASWQGWGTEAFF. As DNA, the CDR3 is TGTGCCAGCTGGCAGGGTTGGGGCACTGAAGCTTTCTTT. J is TRBJ1-1 and V is TRBV28; perhaps TRBD1 as D (5 bases). V lost 8 bases, J lost 4 bases, and 14 bases lay in between. The CDR3 consists of 13 residues. The germline gives CDR1 MDHEN, CDR2 SYDVKM.

This clonotype was counted a few times. This rearrangement joins TRBV20-1 to TRBJ2-3, with a tentative D call TRBD1 (5 bases). Germline V gives CDR1 DFQATT, CDR2 SNEGSKA (reference sequence). The CDR3 is made up of 13 amino acids. V was cut by 5 bases and J by 6 bases, with 15 bases left in between. The CDR3 nucleotides are TGCAGTGCTGGCGGACAAGCCGCCGATACGCAGTATTTT. This codes for CSAGGQAADTQYF.

The J gene is TRBJ2-7, the V gene TRBV7-9, with 10 bases that match TRBD1. CDR3 length: 16 amino acids. Unmatched junction bases numbered 12, after V lost 5 bases and J lost 5 bases. CDR1 is SEHNR, CDR2 FQNEAQ, per germline (reference sequence). CDR3: CASSPRPGQGKNEQYF. The CDR3 coding sequence is TGTGCCAGCAGCCCCCGGCCGGGACAGGGGAAGAACGAGCAGTACTTC.

CDR3 bases: TGTGCCAGCAGCGCGGGGAGATCTGGAAACACCATATATTTT. Amino acid sequence: CASSAGRSGNTIYF. The V and J genes are TRBV11-2 and TRBJ1-3, with no clear D. CDR1 and CDR2 (germline): SGHAT, FQNNGV. V lost 5 bases to trimming and J lost 1 base, with 9 bases between them. This CDR3 has 14 amino acids.

The genes are TRBV4-1 and TRBJ2-1; D call uncertain. This CDR3 contains 16 residues. Deletions cut 5 bases from V and 9 bases from J, with 23 bases between. CDR1 and CDR2 from the germline V gene are MGHRA and YSYEKL. In DNA, the CDR3 is TGCGCCAGCAGCTCTTCTCCGACTCTATTATCGGGTGAGCAGTTCTTC. Translation: CASSSSPTLLSGEQFF.

The chain has TRBV6-1 and TRBJ2-1; TRBD1 matches 8 bases. The CDR3 is 14 residues long. Germline V gene sequence: CDR1 MNHNS, CDR2 SASEGT. V dropped 3 bases and J dropped 10; count of bases not matched to a gene: 8. In DNA, the CDR3 is TGTGCCAGCAGTGACGGACAGGGAGCTGGAGAGCAGTTCTTC. Translation: CASSDGQGAGEQFF.

The chain employs TRBV10-3 and TRBJ2-7; D is ambiguous. The CDR3 spans 14 residues. V lost 4 bases and J 2 bases, leaving 12 bases between the germline ends. Germline V gene lookup returns CDR1 ENHRY and CDR2 SYGVKD. The CDR3 reads CAISVSDTAYEQYF. DNA for the CDR3: TGTGCCATCAGTGTATCTGACACCGCCTACGAGCAGTACTTC.

This clonotype was found a few times. The chain is built from TRBV2 and TRBJ2-3; D not certain. V lost 8 bases, J lost 0 bases, and 9 bases lay in between. Germline lookup yields CDR1 SNHLY and CDR2 FYNNEI. The CDR3 totals 13 residues. CDR3 DNA sequence: TGTGCCAGCGGGGTGGATAGCACAGATACGCAGTATTTT. It encodes CASGVDSTDTQYF.

The sample holds a few counts of this clonotype. The rearrangement links TRBV11-2 to TRBJ2-7, with TRBD2 matching over 9 bases. With V trimmed by 1 base and J by 1 base, 2 bases remained unmatched. The CDR3 loop spans 15 amino acids. Germline V gene data show CDR1 as SGHAT and CDR2 as FQNNGV. The CDR3 region has the DNA TGTGCCAGCAGCTTAGGACTAGCGGAGTCCTACGAGCAGTACTTC. Translation gives CASSLGLAESYEQYF. Full variable domain (remainder filled in from reference TRBV11-2 and TRBJ2-7): EAGVAQSPRYKIIEKRQSVAFWCNPISGHATLYWYQQILGQGPKLLIQFQNNGVVDDSQLPKDRFSAERLKGVDSTLKIQPAKLEDSAVYLCASSLGLAESYEQYFGPGTRLTVT.